This T cell receptor beta chain stems from a study of T cell responses to AZD1222 COVID-19 vaccine. Overall study findings and caveats: Increased Spike-specific TCR breadth and depth were observed after two AZD1222 doses.

V was pared by 2 bases and J by 8 bases, with 6 bases of the junction left unmatched. Germline CDR1 and CDR2: MNHEY and SMNVEV (reference sequence). This CDR3 region has 15 residues. The protocol was immunoSEQ multiplex PCR, while the TCRdb copy is restricted to in-frame clones and leaves out a portion. The data contain over 120,000 clones, approximately 90% of them singletons. Turning to this clone: Its antigen is not known.

This clonotype was sampled from an adult in good health. This chain joins TRBV27 and TRBJ2-4, with 10 nucleotides matching TRBD2. The sample in question was peripheral blood, obtained on day 0 of AZD1222 vaccination. The CDR3 spells CASSLLAGVGDIQYF. In DNA, the CDR3 is TGTGCCAGCAGTTTACTAGCGGGAGTGGGGGACATTCAGTACTTC.